Below, 2 T cell receptor beta chains from the same sample are listed, as sequenced in a study of T cell responses to AZD1222 COVID-19 vaccine. TCRdb's copy holds only in-frame clones and misses some; the assay was immunoSEQ multiplex PCR. Of some 110,000 clones in the sample, 82% were seen once. The sample was peripheral blood, taken on day 0 of AZD1222 vaccination. All receptors derive from an adult in good health.

This chain links TRBV6-5 with TRBJ1-2, with D possibly being TRBD1 (6 bases). CDR3 length equals 12 residues. Between the trimmed V and J ends, which lost 6 bases and 9 bases, there was a span of 14 bases. Per germline, CDR1 MNHEY and CDR2 SVGAGI. The DNA for the CDR3 is TGTGCCAGCAGGCCGGGACAACTGAGCTACACCTTC. The encoded protein is CASRPGQLSYTF.

This clone was seen just once. The chain recombines TRBV6-2 or TRBV6-3 with TRBJ1-1; D not certain. The V end was cut by 6 bases, the J end by 6 bases, with 23 bases between. Germline V gene sequence: CDR1 MNHEY, CDR2 SVGEGT. CDR3 length equals 16 residues. In nucleotides, the CDR3 is TGTGCCAGCAGCCCCCGCGGGCGGGGATCGGTCCCTGAAGCTTTCTTT. It codes for CASSPRGRGSVPEAFF.